The 8 T cell receptor beta chains below were found in one sample sequenced in a study of blood T cell repertoires in COVID-19. TCRdb's copy holds only in-frame clones and misses some; the assay was immunoSEQ multiplex PCR. The profile shows about 170,000 clones, 84% of them singletons. Sequencing used peripheral blood. These receptors were taken from a man in his forties who had recovered from COVID-19.

The rearrangement uses TRBV4-2 and TRBJ2-7, with 8 bases matching TRBD2. This CDR3 region has 17 residues. Losses at the gene ends were 4 bases for V and 3 bases for J; bases not matched to a gene: 14. Germline lookup yields CDR1 LGHNA and CDR2 YNFKEQ. This CDR3 is CASSLGAGLAGLYEQYF. CDR3 sequence (DNA): TGTGCCAGCAGCCTAGGTGCCGGGCTAGCGGGTCTCTACGAGCAGTACTTC.

The V gene is TRBV4-1, the J gene TRBJ2-7, with TRBD2 matching 7 bases. After removal of 3 bases from V and 6 bases from J, the junction contained 2 bases not matched to a gene. CDR3 length equals 12 residues. In germline, CDR1 is MGHRA, CDR2 YSYEKL. The CDR3 sequence is CASSHGRGEQYF. CDR3 sequence (DNA): TGCGCCAGCAGCCATGGGAGGGGCGAGCAGTACTTC.

The chain couples TRBV24-1 to TRBJ2-7; D unresolved. The CDR3 sequence is 11 residues long. V lost 4 bases and J lost 3, with 3 bases in between. The germline V gene has CDR1 KGHDR and CDR2 SFDVKD. CDR3 region: CATSDSYEQYF. The CDR3 DNA is TGTGCCACCAGTGACAGCTACGAGCAGTACTTC.

V is TRBV10-3 and J is TRBJ2-3, with 11 bases identical to TRBD2. CDR1 is ENHRY, CDR2 SYGVKD, per germline. This CDR3 contains 17 residues. V lost 4 bases, J lost 3 bases, and 9 bases stayed unmatched. DNA of the CDR3: TGTGCCATCAGTGGGGCTAGCGGGGGGCGGAGGACAGATACGCAGTATTTT. Residues: CAISGASGGRRTDTQYF.

J is TRBJ1-4 and V is TRBV4-3; D gene unclear. Germline V gives CDR1 LGHNA, CDR2 YSLEER. The V end lost 1 base, the J end lost 6 bases, and 9 bases lay between the germline ends. The CDR3 contains 14 residues. The CDR3 coding sequence is TGCGCCAGCAGCCAAGGGTGGGCTTATGAAAAACTGTTTTTT. The encoded protein is CASSQGWAYEKLFF.

This clone came up once. Other DNA variants within this sample encode the same CDR3. The CDR3 sequence is CASSQDRGGYGYTF. The CDR3 coding sequence is TGCGCCAGCAGCCAGGACAGGGGAGGCTATGGCTACACCTTC. The chain is built from TRBV4-3 and TRBJ1-2, with TRBD1 matching 9 bases. With 3 bases clipped from V and 4 bases from J, the junction kept 3 bases outside the gene matches. The germline gives CDR1 LGHNA, CDR2 YSLEER. The CDR3 runs to 14 residues.

V and J are TRBV29-1 and TRBJ2-1; 7 bases match TRBD2. The CDR3 length is 13 residues. The germline gives CDR1 SQVTM, CDR2 ANQGSEA. Germline trimming cut 1 base from V and 8 bases from J; bases unmatched to any gene: 5. For the CDR3, the DNA is TGCAGCGTTGAAGCGGGAGGCAGGGATGAGCAGTTCTTC. Translated, it gives CSVEAGGRDEQFF.

The CDR3 DNA sequence: TGTGCCAGCAGCCTCAGTTGGAGTGGAAACACCATATATTTT. Amino acid sequence: CASSLSWSGNTIYF. This rearrangement joins TRBV7-2 to TRBJ1-3; D gene unclear. The ends were cut back, 5 bases at V and 3 bases at J, with 11 bases in the middle. The CDR3 covers 14 residues. Germline CDR1 SGHTA, CDR2 FQGNSA.